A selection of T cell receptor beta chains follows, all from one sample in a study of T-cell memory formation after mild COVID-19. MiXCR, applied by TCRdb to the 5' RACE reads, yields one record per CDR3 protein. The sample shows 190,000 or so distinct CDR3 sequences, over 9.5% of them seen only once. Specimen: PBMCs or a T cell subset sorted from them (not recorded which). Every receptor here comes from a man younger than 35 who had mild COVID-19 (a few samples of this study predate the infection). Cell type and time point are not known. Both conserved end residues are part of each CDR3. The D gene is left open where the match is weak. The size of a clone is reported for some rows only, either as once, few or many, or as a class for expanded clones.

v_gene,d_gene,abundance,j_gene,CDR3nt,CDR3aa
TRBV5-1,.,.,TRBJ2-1,TGCGCCAGCAGCCGAGGGGGGGCCACGGATAATGAGCAGTTCTTC,CASSRGGATDNEQFF
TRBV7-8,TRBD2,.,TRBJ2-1,TGTGCCAGCAGGCCAGCGGGGGGCAGCTATGAGCAGTTCTTC,CASRPAGGSYEQFF
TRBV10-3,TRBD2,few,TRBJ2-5,TGTGCCATCAGTGCGGGGACTAGCGGGGGACTCAAAGAGACCCAGTACTTC,CAISAGTSGGLKETQYF
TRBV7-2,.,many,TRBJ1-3,TGTGCCAGCAGCCCCACGGGGCAAGGAAACACCATATATTTT,CASSPTGQGNTIYF
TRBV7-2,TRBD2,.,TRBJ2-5,TGTGCCAGCAGCCCGGGCTCAAGCGGGAGGTTACCGCAAGAGACCCAGTACTTC,CASSPGSSGRLPQETQYF
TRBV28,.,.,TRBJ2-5,TGTGCCAGCAACCCGTCCCGCCCCGAGACCCAGTACTTC,CASNPSRPETQYF
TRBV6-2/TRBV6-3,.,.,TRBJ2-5,TGTGCCAGCAGTTACGGAGGGGGGGGCCAAGAGACCCAGTACTTC,CASSYGGGGQETQYF
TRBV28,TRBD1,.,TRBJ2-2,TGTGCCAGCAGCGGACAGGGCGGGACCGGGGAGCTGTTTTTT,CASSGQGGTGELFF
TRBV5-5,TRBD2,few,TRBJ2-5,TGTGCCAGCAGCTTGGGGACTAGCGGGGTTCAAGAGACCCAGTACTTC,CASSLGTSGVQETQYF
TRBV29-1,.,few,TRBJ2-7,TGCAGCGTTGAAACTTTTTCCACCGAGCAGTACTTC,CSVETFSTEQYF
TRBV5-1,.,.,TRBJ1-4,TGCGCCAGCAGCCTGCTTCCGGGACCCGAACTTAATGAAAAACTGTTTTTT,CASSLLPGPELNEKLFF
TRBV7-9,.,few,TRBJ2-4,TGTGCCAGCCGAGGGCAAGGGACGGACATTCAGTACTTC,CASRGQGTDIQYF
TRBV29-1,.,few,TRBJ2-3,TGCAGCGTTGATCCCGCTTCGGATACGCAGTATTTT,CSVDPASDTQYF
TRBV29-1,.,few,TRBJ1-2,TGCAGCGTTGGGGCGTCTGAATTCTATGGCTACACCTTC,CSVGASEFYGYTF
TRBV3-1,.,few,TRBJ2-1,TGTGCCAGCAGCCAACTGGACAATGAGCAGTTCTTC,CASSQLDNEQFF
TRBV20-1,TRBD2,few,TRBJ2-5,TGCAGTGCTCCTGGCGTCCAACGGGGGGTGCAAGAGACCCAGTACTTC,CSAPGVQRGVQETQYF
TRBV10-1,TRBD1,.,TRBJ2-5,TGCGCCAGCAGTGAGTCTAGGACAGGGGTGGAGACCCAGTACTTC,CASSESRTGVETQYF
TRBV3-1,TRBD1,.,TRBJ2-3,TGTGCCAGCAGCCAAGATGCGTCGGGACAGGGATCCGATACGCAGTATTTT,CASSQDASGQGSDTQYF
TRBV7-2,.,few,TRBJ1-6,TGTGCCAGCAGCGGTAGTCGGGGGGCTTTGGATCTATCACCCCTCCACTTT,CASSGSRGALDLSPLHF
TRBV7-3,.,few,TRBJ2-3,TGTGCCAGCAGCTTATCAACAGGGACAAGCACAGATACGCAGTATTTT,CASSLSTGTSTDTQYF
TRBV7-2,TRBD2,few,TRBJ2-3,TGTGCCAGCAGGCCCGTCCTAGCGGGGGGGTGGGATACGCAGTATTTT,CASRPVLAGGWDTQYF
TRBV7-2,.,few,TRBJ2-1,TGTGCCAGCAGCTCCACAGGAACTGAGCAGTTCTTC,CASSSTGTEQFF
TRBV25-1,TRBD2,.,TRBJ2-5,TGTGCCAGCAGATATGGACGGGGGGGAGAGACCCAGTACTTC,CASRYGRGGETQYF
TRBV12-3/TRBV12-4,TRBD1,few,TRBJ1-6,TGTGCCAGCAGTTGGGGACAGGGGGTATTCTCACCCCTCCACTTT,CASSWGQGVFSPLHF
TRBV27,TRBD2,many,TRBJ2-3,TGTGCCAGCAGTTTTTGGGGGGGTAGCGGGGAGTCAGATACGCAGTATTTT,CASSFWGGSGESDTQYF
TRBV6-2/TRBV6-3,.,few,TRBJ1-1,TGTGCCAGCAGCTCCGGACAGAAAGCTTTCTTT,CASSSGQKAFF
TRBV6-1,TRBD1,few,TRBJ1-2,TGTGCCAGCAGTGAAGCCGGGGACAGGACCTATGGCTACACCTTC,CASSEAGDRTYGYTF
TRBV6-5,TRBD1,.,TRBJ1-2,TGTGCCAGCAGTTACGTCGGACAGGGGATGTATGGCTACACCTTC,CASSYVGQGMYGYTF
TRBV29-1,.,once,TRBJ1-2,TGCAGCGTCGAAGTTACAGGGTCCTACACCTTC,CSVEVTGSYTF
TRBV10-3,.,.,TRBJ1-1,TGTGCCATCAGTGAGCCCGGGGGGAACACTGAAGCTTTCTTT,CAISEPGGNTEAFF
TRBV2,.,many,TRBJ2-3,TGTGCCAGCAGTACGGGCACAGATACGCAGTATTTT,CASSTGTDTQYF
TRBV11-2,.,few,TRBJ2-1,TGTGCCAGCAGCATTTCCGGGGGCCGCTCCTACAATGAGCAGTTCTTC,CASSISGGRSYNEQFF
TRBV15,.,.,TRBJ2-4,TGTGCCACCAGCAGAGCGGGACTTGGAGTTGAAAACATTCAGTACTTC,CATSRAGLGVENIQYF
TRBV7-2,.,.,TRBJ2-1,TGTGCCAGCAGCTACGACCCCATTAATGAGCAGTTCTTC,CASSYDPINEQFF
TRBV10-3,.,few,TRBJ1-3,TGTGCCATCAGCCCGCAGACCTCTATTGGAAACACCATATATTTT,CAISPQTSIGNTIYF
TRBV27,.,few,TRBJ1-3,TGTGCCAGCAGTTCAACCAACGGGATTGGAAACACCATATATTTT,CASSSTNGIGNTIYF
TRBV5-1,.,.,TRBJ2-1,TGCGCCAGCTGCTTGGTCAGCAATGAGCAGTTCTTC,CASCLVSNEQFF
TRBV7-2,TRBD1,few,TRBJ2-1,TGTGCCAGCAGCTTAGTTGGGACAGGGGGCCCCAATGAGCAGTTCTTC,CASSLVGTGGPNEQFF
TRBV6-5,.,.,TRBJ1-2,TGTGCCAGCAGTTACAGCGGGGGTCTACGTGGCTACACCTTC,CASSYSGGLRGYTF
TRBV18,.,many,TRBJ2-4,TGTGCCAGCTCACTGACAGAGGCGAACATTCAGTACTTC,CASSLTEANIQYF
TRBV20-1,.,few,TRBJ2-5,TGCAGTGCTAGAGTAAGCGGACAAGAGACCCAGTACTTC,CSARVSGQETQYF
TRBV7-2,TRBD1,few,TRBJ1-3,TGTGCCAGCAGCCTAATAGGCAGGGGGAGGTCCTCTGGAAACACCATATATTTT,CASSLIGRGRSSGNTIYF
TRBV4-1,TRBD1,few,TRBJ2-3,TGCGCCAGCAGCCAAAAGGACAGGGGAAGGACAGATACGCAGTATTTT,CASSQKDRGRTDTQYF
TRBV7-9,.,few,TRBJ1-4,TGTGCCAGCAGCTTACGGTCGGGTGAAAAACTGTTTTTT,CASSLRSGEKLFF
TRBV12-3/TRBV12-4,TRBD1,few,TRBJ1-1,TGTGCCAGCAGCAAGCCGGGACAGGGGCGTGAAGAAGCTTTCTTT,CASSKPGQGREEAFF
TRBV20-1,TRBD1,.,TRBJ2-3,TGCAGTGCTACCGGGACAGGGGCCGGTACGCAGTATTTT,CSATGTGAGTQYF
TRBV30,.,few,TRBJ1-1,TGTGCCTGGAGTGAACTGATGAACACTGAAGCTTTCTTT,CAWSELMNTEAFF
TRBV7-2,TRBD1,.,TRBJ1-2,TGTGCCAGCAGCGGGGAGACAGGGGGCCTTTACTATGGCTACACCTTC,CASSGETGGLYYGYTF
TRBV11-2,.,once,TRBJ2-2,TGTGCCAGCAGCCCTGGTAGGGGGGGCTTCGCGAACACCGGGGAGCTGTTTTTT,CASSPGRGGFANTGELFF
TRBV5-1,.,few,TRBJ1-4,TGCGCCAGCAGCTTTAGGGGGTCTACTAATGAAAAACTGTTTTTT,CASSFRGSTNEKLFF
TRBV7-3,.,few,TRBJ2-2,TGTGCCAGCAGTGGGGACACCAACACCGGGGAGCTGTTTTTT,CASSGDTNTGELFF
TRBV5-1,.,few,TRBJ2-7,TGCGCCAGCAGCTGGGGGACGGACTCCTACGAGCAGTACTTC,CASSWGTDSYEQYF